These T cell receptor beta chains were read from a single sample in a study of cytomegalovirus exposure and HLA in healthy donors. Assay used: immunoSEQ multiplex PCR; TCRdb lists only in-frame clones, some missing. The sample gives about 170,000 clones, roughly 73% of which show up once; 2.5% to 3.5% is in the top ten. The sequenced material came from PBMCs. Receptors were obtained from a female donor in good health and CMV-seronegative. Both conserved end residues are trimmed from each CDR3. The D gene is left open where the match is weak.

TRBV19	TRBD1	TRBJ2-1	13	ASSPWTGPGDEQF
TRBV6-1	TRBD1	TRBJ2-5	15	ASSEAWGQGRWETQY
TRBV7-3	NA	TRBJ2-1	12	ASSFNGGLDEQF
TRBV30	NA	TRBJ2-3	10	AWRLATDTQY
TRBV5-1	NA	TRBJ1-6	13	ASSLDGQGNSPLH
TRBV5-1	NA	TRBJ1-1	12	ASSTDSLSTEAF
TRBV18	NA	TRBJ1-4	13	ASSLAPAGSEKLF
TRBV5-1	NA	TRBJ1-1	12	ASSWSVLNTEAF
TRBV9	NA	TRBJ1-1	14	ASSVELGPQGTEAF
TRBV7-3	NA	TRBJ2-6	16	ASSPTGSSGSGANVLT
TRBV12-1	NA	TRBJ2-7	13	ASKTGTSDSYEQY
TRBV7-8	TRBD1	TRBJ2-5	14	ASSYRPGTAKETQY